This T cell receptor (beta chain) emerged from a study of cytomegalovirus exposure and HLA in healthy donors. This clone was picked up a small number of times. The primer mix had 60 Vbeta and 13 Jbeta primers. This table comes from immunoSEQ multiplex PCR, and its TCRdb copy is limited to in-frame clones, with some not included. This table has fewer than 100,000 clones, around 77% appearing once. The CDR3 has 15 residues. J gave up 0 bases and V 5 bases, and 6 bases lay outside the gene matches. Germline loops: CDR1 SGHNT, CDR2 YENEEA. At sampling all donors were nominally healthy, likely with unrecorded immune exposures.

The chain combines TRBV11-3 with TRBJ1-1; 7 positions match TRBD1. This TCR was recovered from a man between 35 and 55 years old in good health and CMV-seronegative. Sequencing was performed on PBMCs. CDR3 bases: TGTGCCAGCAGCCCTCGACAGGGACTGAACACTGAAGCTTTCTTT. Translated, it gives CASSPRQGLNTEAFF. The full variable domain, rest sourced from reference TRBV11-3 and TRBJ1-1, is EAGVVQSPRYKIIEKKQPVAFWCNPISGHNTLYWYLQNLGQGPELLIRYENEEAVDDSQLPKDRFSAERLKGVDSTLKIQPAELGDSAVYLCASSPRQGLNTEAFFGQGTRLTVV.